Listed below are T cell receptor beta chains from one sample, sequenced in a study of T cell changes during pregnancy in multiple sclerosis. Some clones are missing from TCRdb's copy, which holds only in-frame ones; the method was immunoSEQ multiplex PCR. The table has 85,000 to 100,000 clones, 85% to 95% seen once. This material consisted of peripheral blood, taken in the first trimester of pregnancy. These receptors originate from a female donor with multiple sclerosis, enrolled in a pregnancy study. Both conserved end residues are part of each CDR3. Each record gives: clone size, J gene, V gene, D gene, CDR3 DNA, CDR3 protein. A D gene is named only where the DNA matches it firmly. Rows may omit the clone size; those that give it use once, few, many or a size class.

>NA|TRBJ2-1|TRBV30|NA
TGTGCCTGGAGTAGAGACAGCAGTGAGCAGTTCTTC
CAWSRDSSEQFF
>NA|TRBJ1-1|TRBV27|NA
TGTGCCAGCAGTTTGGCCGGAGGAGGTAGAACTGAAGCTTTCTTT
CASSLAGGGRTEAFF
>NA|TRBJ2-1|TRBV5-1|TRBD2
TGCGCCAGCAGCCCTTGGGGACTAGCGGGAGTGGCTGGGTACAATGAGCAGTTCTTC
CASSPWGLAGVAGYNEQFF
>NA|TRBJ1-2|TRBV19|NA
TGTGCCAGTAGTATAGATACAGCTAACTATGGCTACACCTTC
CASSIDTANYGYTF
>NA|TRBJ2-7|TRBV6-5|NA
TGTGCCAGCAGCCGTTCAAAGATGGCCGAGCAGTACTTC
CASSRSKMAEQYF
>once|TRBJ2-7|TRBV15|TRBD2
TGTGCCACCAGCAGAGATCTTCTGGAGCGGGACTACGAGCAGTACTTC
CATSRDLLERDYEQYF
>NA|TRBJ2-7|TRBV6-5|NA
TGTGCCAGCAAGATCGGCCCGGGATCCTACGAGCAGTACTTC
CASKIGPGSYEQYF
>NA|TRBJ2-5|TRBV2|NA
TGTGCCAGCAGTGAAGCGCAACAGCTCGGAGAGACCCAGTACTTC
CASSEAQQLGETQYF
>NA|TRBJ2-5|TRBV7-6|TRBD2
TGTGCCAGCAGCTTTAGCGGGAGGCTACAAGAGACCCAGTACTTC
CASSFSGRLQETQYF
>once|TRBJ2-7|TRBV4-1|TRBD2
TGCGCCAGCAGCCCCGGACTAGCAGGTGGCTACGAGCAGTACTTC
CASSPGLAGGYEQYF
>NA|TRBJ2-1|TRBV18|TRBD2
TGTGCCAGCTCACAGTCGGGGACTAGCGGGCTCCGCGAGCAGTTCTTC
CASSQSGTSGLREQFF
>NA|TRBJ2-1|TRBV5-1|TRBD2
TGCGCCAGCAGCTTTCTAGCGGGAGGTGTCAATGAGCAGTTCTTC
CASSFLAGGVNEQFF
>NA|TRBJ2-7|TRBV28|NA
TGTGCCAGCAGTTTATCTCGCTTAGGAGTCCAAAGCCACGAGCAGTACTTC
CASSLSRLGVQSHEQYF
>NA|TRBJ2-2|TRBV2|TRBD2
TGTGCCAGCAGTGTCGTAGCGGGAGGATCCGGGGAGCTGTTTTTT
CASSVVAGGSGELFF
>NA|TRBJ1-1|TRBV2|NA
TGTGCCAGCAGTGAAGTAAGTCACAGGGCAGGCACTGAAGCTTTCTTT
CASSEVSHRAGTEAFF
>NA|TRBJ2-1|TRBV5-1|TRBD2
TGCGCCAGCAGCCCCGGACTAGCGGTCTACAATGAGCAGTTCTTC
CASSPGLAVYNEQFF
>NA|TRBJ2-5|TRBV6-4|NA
TGTGCCAGCAGTGAAGTAGCCCCTGGAGGGGAGACCCAGTACTTC
CASSEVAPGGETQYF
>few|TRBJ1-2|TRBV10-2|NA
TGCGCCAGCACCCAACAGGGACACGGCTACACCTTC
CASTQQGHGYTF